These 29 T cell receptor beta chains came from one sample sequenced in a study of OX40 agonist ivuxolimab in advanced cancers. Repertoires were generated with immunoSEQ multiplex PCR, while TCRdb's copy carries only in-frame clones and drops some. The sample includes under 65,000 clones, less than 85% of them seen just once. Sequenced here: CD4+ or CD8+ T cells sorted from blood, sampled in a trial of the OX40 agonist ivuxolimab. All receptors come from an adult with an advanced solid tumor such as melanoma, head and neck, liver or kidney cancer.

This clone has only a few counts. V usage is TRBV9 and J usage is TRBJ2-5; D gene unclear. Trimming removed 3 bases from V and 0 bases from J, with 3 bases in between. In germline, CDR1 is SGDLS, CDR2 YYNGEE. The CDR3 runs 12 residues. CDR3 loop: CASSGDQETQYF. CDR3 DNA sequence: TGTGCCAGCAGCGGGGACCAAGAGACCCAGTACTTC. Using reference TRBV9 and TRBJ2-5 for the parts outside the CDR3, the full variable domain is DSGVTQTPKHLITATGQRVTLRCSPRSGDLSVYWYQQSLDQGLQFLIQYYNGEERAKGNILERFSAQQFPDLHSELNLSSLELGDSALYFCASSGDQETQYFGPGTRLLVL.

The V gene is TRBV10-3, the J gene TRBJ2-1; no reliable D call. Germline V gene sequence: CDR1 ENHRY, CDR2 SYGVKD. The V and J ends lost 0 bases and 4 bases respectively, with 4 bases between them. The CDR3 totals 13 residues. The DNA for the CDR3 is TGTGCCATCAGTGAGTCGGCTTACAATGAGCAGTTCTTC. Translating gives CAISESAYNEQFF.

The chain has TRBV6-6 and TRBJ2-1, with 7 bases that match TRBD2. Trimming took 10 bases from V and 9 from J; bases not matched to a gene: 9. Per germline, CDR1 MNHNY and CDR2 SVGAGI (reference sequence). The CDR3 runs to 12 residues. The CDR3 here is CAMAGWGGEQFF. CDR3 in DNA: TGTGCCATGGCCGGGTGGGGGGGTGAGCAGTTCTTC.

The chain recombines TRBV5-1 with TRBJ2-5; 7 bases map to TRBD1. V was clipped by 4 bases and J by 1 base; unmatched bases: 10. This CDR3 comprises 16 residues. CDR1 and CDR2 (germline): SGHRS, YFSETQ. The CDR3 loop reads CASSPPDRLFQETQYF. The CDR3, as DNA: TGCGCCAGCAGCCCACCGGACAGGTTGTTCCAAGAGACCCAGTACTTC.

The J gene is TRBJ1-2, the V gene TRBV2; TRBD1 matches at 11 bases. The CDR3 extends over 14 amino acids. Germline CDR1 and CDR2: SNHLY and FYNNEI. V lost 9 bases and J lost 0; bases outside the gene matches: 3. The CDR3 is CASPGQGANYGYTF. DNA for the CDR3: TGTGCCAGTCCGGGACAGGGGGCTAACTATGGCTACACCTTC.

The chain combines TRBV27 with TRBJ2-7; 7 nucleotides match TRBD1. The CDR3 length is 15 residues. The junction had 6 bases not matched to a gene; V was cut back by 2 bases and J by 2 bases. Germline V CDR1 and CDR2: MNHEY, SMNVEV (reference sequence). The CDR3 reads CASSLTGAATYEQYF. The CDR3 DNA reads TGTGCCAGCAGTTTAACAGGGGCCGCGACCTACGAGCAGTACTTC.

The V call is TRBV9, the J call TRBJ1-2, with 9 bases matching TRBD1. J gave up 8 bases and V 4 bases, and 9 bases lay outside the gene matches. CDR1 and CDR2 from the germline V gene are SGDLS and YYNGEE. This CDR3 spans 14 amino acids. DNA for the CDR3: TGTGCCAGCAGCCCAGGGACAGGGTCGGGGGGCTACACCTTC. Its translation is CASSPGTGSGGYTF. The full variable domain, with the rest looked up from reference TRBV9 and TRBJ1-2, is DSGVTQTPKHLITATGQRVTLRCSPRSGDLSVYWYQQSLDQGLQFLIQYYNGEERAKGNILERFSAQQFPDLHSELNLSSLELGDSALYFCASSPGTGSGGYTFGSGTRLTVV.

V usage is TRBV6-6 and J usage is TRBJ2-1; 8 positions agree with TRBD2. V was pared by 6 bases and J by 8 bases, with 3 bases of the junction left unmatched. The CDR3 totals 12 residues. Germline CDR1 and CDR2: MNHNY and SVGAGI (reference sequence). The DNA of the CDR3 is TGTGCCAGCAGGTCGGGGGGGCATGAGCAGTTCTTC. Residues: CASRSGGHEQFF.

In its sample, this clone was seen a few times. J is TRBJ1-2 and V is TRBV9; TRBD1 aligns across 9 bases. Per germline, CDR1 SGDLS and CDR2 YYNGEE. V lost 5 bases to trimming and J lost 7 bases; unmatched junction nucleotides: 9. This CDR3 is built from 14 residues. CDR3 coding DNA: TGTGCCAGCAGTACCACAGGGGGCGCAGGTGGCTACACCTTC. It codes for CASSTTGGAGGYTF.

CDR3 DNA sequence: TGCGCCAGCAGCCAAGATTCCTCCTACGAGCAGTACTTC. It translates to CASSQDSSYEQYF. J is TRBJ2-7 and V is TRBV4-1, with D uncertain. CDR3 size: 13 residues. V lost 0 bases and J lost 0, with 3 bases in between. CDR1 is MGHRA, CDR2 YSYEKL, per germline.

This clone was picked up a small number of times. This rearrangement joins TRBV2 to TRBJ1-5, with 11 bases matching TRBD1. The trim removed 4 bases at V and 5 bases at J, leaving 10 bases unmatched. Germline V gene data show CDR1 as SNHLY and CDR2 as FYNNEI. The CDR3 is made up of 17 amino acids. CDR3 region: CASSVGAGTGGDQPQHF. The CDR3 coding sequence is TGTGCCAGCAGTGTGGGGGCCGGGACAGGGGGAGATCAGCCCCAGCATTTT.

This clone was seen once. The CDR3 DNA sequence: TGTGCCAGCAGCTATAGGGGGCGCGGCACAGATACGCAGTATTTT. Translating gives CASSYRGRGTDTQYF. The rearrangement uses TRBV5-4 and TRBJ2-3; 7 bases map to TRBD1. Unmatched junction bases numbered 5, after V lost 3 bases and J lost 1 base. The CDR3 runs to 15 residues. Germline loops: CDR1 SGHNT, CDR2 YYREEE (reference sequence). Full variable domain (remainder filled in from reference TRBV5-4 and TRBJ2-3): ETGVTQSPTHLIKTRGQQVTLRCSSQSGHNTVSWYQQALGQGPQFIFQYYREEENGRGNFPPRFSGLQFPNYSSELNVNALELDDSALYLCASSYRGRGTDTQYFGPGTRLTVL.

The chain links TRBV11-3 to TRBJ2-1; D is ambiguous. Trimming removed 5 bases from V and 4 bases from J, with 21 bases in between. CDR1 and CDR2 from the germline V gene are SGHNT and YENEEA. This CDR3 has 17 amino acids. CDR3 coding DNA: TGTGCCAGCAGCCGCCAAATCGGGCTATCCTCGTACAATGAGCAGTTCTTC. Translating it yields CASSRQIGLSSYNEQFF.

This clone was observed a few times. The chain employs TRBV6-5 and TRBJ1-6; D gene uncertain. Germline V gene data show CDR1 as MNHEY and CDR2 as SVGAGI. This CDR3 contains 13 residues. Trimming left V 4 bases short and J 7 bases short, with 8 bases between. This CDR3 is CASSFVDNSPLHF. The CDR3 region has the DNA TGTGCCAGCAGTTTCGTGGACAATTCACCCCTCCACTTT.

This chain links TRBV7-6 with TRBJ2-5, with TRBD2 matching over 7 bases. Germline CDR1 SGHVS, CDR2 FNYEAQ. This CDR3 is built from 15 residues. V lost 3 bases and J lost 2; bases outside the gene matches: 6. Here the CDR3 DNA reads TGTGCCAGCAGCTTTGGTCTAGCGGTGCAAGAGACCCAGTACTTC. Amino acid sequence: CASSFGLAVQETQYF. Complete variable domain (other parts from reference TRBV7-6 and TRBJ2-5): GAGVSQSPRYKVTKRGQDVALRCDPISGHVSLYWYRQALGQGPEFLTYFNYEAQQDKSGLPNDRFSAERPEGSISTLTIQRTEQRDSAMYRCASSFGLAVQETQYFGPGTRLLVL.

J is TRBJ1-4 and V is TRBV5-5; tentatively, D is TRBD1 (5 bases). Germline V gene sequence: CDR1 SGHKS, CDR2 YYEKEE (reference sequence). Trimming took 3 bases from V and 8 from J, leaving 14 bases between them. This CDR3 comprises 14 residues. CDR3 sequence: CASSWDSPGEKLFF. The CDR3 DNA follows: TGTGCCAGCAGCTGGGACTCCCCAGGCGAAAAACTGTTTTTT.

This rearrangement joins TRBV11-1 to TRBJ1-1; TRBD1 is a possible D gene (5 bases). The CDR3 runs to 12 residues. The V end lost 5 bases, the J end lost 8 bases, and 12 bases lay between the germline ends. CDR1 and CDR2 from the germline V gene are SGHAT and FQDESV (reference sequence). CDR3 amino acids: CASSPTGGEAFF. CDR3 DNA sequence: TGTGCCAGCAGCCCCACGGGGGGAGAAGCTTTCTTT. Looking up the rest from reference TRBV11-1 and TRBJ1-1 gives the full variable domain: EAEVAQSPRYKITEKSQAVAFWCDPISGHATLYWYRQILGQGPELLVQFQDESVVDDSQLPKDRFSAERLKGVDSTLKIQPAELGDSAMYLCASSPTGGEAFFGQGTRLTVV.

The chain couples TRBV10-2 to TRBJ2-5, with TRBD2 as a possible D gene (5 bases). V dropped 6 bases and J dropped 4 bases, with 9 bases sitting between them. Germline V CDR1 and CDR2: WSHSY, SAAADI. The CDR3 length is 12 residues. The CDR3 loop is CASSDGGETQYF. CDR3 bases: TGCGCCAGCAGCGACGGAGGAGAGACCCAGTACTTC.

The rearrangement links TRBV4-3 to TRBJ2-7; D gene uncertain. Germline CDR1 and CDR2: LGHNA and YSLEER. The CDR3 loop spans 13 amino acids. Trimming removed 2 bases at V and 3 bases at J, with 8 bases between. CDR3 nucleotides: TGCGCCAGCAGCCAATGGACCGACTACGAGCAGTACTTC. Protein sequence: CASSQWTDYEQYF.

This clone was counted between two and nine times. The rearrangement uses TRBV28 and TRBJ1-1, with D unresolved. CDR3 length: 13 residues. Germline V CDR1 and CDR2: MDHEN, SYDVKM. V was trimmed by 2 bases and J by 1 base, leaving 5 bases between them. The CDR3 region is CASSLGRNTEAFF. The CDR3 coding sequence is TGTGCCAGCAGTTTAGGCAGGAACACTGAAGCTTTCTTT.

The chain links TRBV10-3 to TRBJ2-3; no clear D. Trimming removed 0 bases at V and 0 bases at J, with 16 bases between. Germline V lookup: CDR1 ENHRY, CDR2 SYGVKD. This CDR3 has 18 residues. The CDR3 sequence: CAISESNRRQASTDTQYF. In nucleotides, the CDR3 is TGTGCCATCAGTGAGTCAAACCGAAGGCAGGCCAGCACAGATACGCAGTATTTT.

This clone was seen only a few times. This rearrangement joins TRBV10-3 to TRBJ2-7; the D is unclear. This CDR3 is 14 amino acids long. CDR1 ENHRY and CDR2 SYGVKD come from the germline V gene. Trimming took 0 bases from V and 3 from J, leaving 9 bases between them. The CDR3: CAISESAVFYEQYF. The CDR3 DNA is TGTGCCATCAGTGAGTCAGCAGTTTTCTACGAGCAGTACTTC.

The CDR3, as DNA: TGTGCCAGCAGCCGGGGACAGGGGGCGCGGCGGGGGAACAATGAGCAGTTCTTC. Its translation is CASSRGQGARRGNNEQFF. The chain joins TRBV5-4 to TRBJ2-1; the match to TRBD1 covers 12 bases. The CDR3 extends over 18 amino acids. CDR1 is SGHNT and CDR2 is YYREEE in the germline V gene (reference sequence). V was clipped by 4 bases and J by 5 bases; unmatched bases: 13.

V usage is TRBV2 and J usage is TRBJ1-5; D is unresolved. This CDR3 spans 18 amino acids. Germline lookup yields CDR1 SNHLY and CDR2 FYNNEI. Between the trimmed V and J ends, which lost 5 bases and 2 bases, there was a span of 22 bases. The DNA of the CDR3 is TGTGCCAGCAGTCCTCGTACCAACACGGGAAGGGGCAATCAGCCCCAGCATTTT. This gives the protein CASSPRTNTGRGNQPQHF. The entire variable domain, with the rest obtained from reference TRBV2 and TRBJ1-5, is as follows: EPEVTQTPSHQVTQMGQEVILRCVPISNHLYFYWYRQILGQKVEFLVSFYNNEISEKSEIFDDQFSVERPDGSNFTLKIRSTKLEDSAMYFCASSPRTNTGRGNQPQHFGDGTRLSIL.

The CDR3 sequence: CASSQDLGVRQPQHF. The CDR3, as DNA: TGCGCCAGCAGCCAAGATTTGGGAGTACGGCAGCCCCAGCATTTT. This rearrangement joins TRBV4-3 to TRBJ1-5; no clear D gene. The CDR3 runs 15 residues. Germline values: CDR1 LGHNA, CDR2 YSLEER. V gave up 0 bases and J gave up 7 bases, with 13 bases separating them.

The CDR3 reads CASSLDTGGNSPLHF. DNA for the CDR3: TGTGCCAGCAGCTTAGATACAGGAGGGAATTCACCCCTCCACTTT. The rearrangement uses TRBV7-9 and TRBJ1-6; tentatively, D is TRBD1 (5 bases). The length of the CDR3 is 15 residues. V lost 1 base, J lost 7 bases, and 11 bases lay in between. The germline V gene encodes CDR1 SEHNR and CDR2 FQNEAQ (reference sequence).

The chain has TRBV6-1 and TRBJ1-2; D gene unclear. With 4 bases removed from V and 1 base from J, the gap between germline ends came to 13 bases. The CDR3 runs to 15 residues. Germline CDR1 MNHNS, CDR2 SASEGT. The CDR3 bases are TGTGCCAGCAGTGCCAGTAATCGCGGTAACTATGGCTACACCTTC. Amino acid sequence: CASSASNRGNYGYTF.

The V and J genes are TRBV6-6 and TRBJ1-3, with D perhaps matching TRBD1 (6 bases). CDR3 size: 15 residues. Trimming pared 5 bases from V and 0 bases from J, leaving 11 bases between. Germline lookup yields CDR1 MNHNY and CDR2 SVGAGI (reference sequence). This CDR3 reads CASSPGQYSGNTIYF. In DNA form, the CDR3 reads TGTGCCAGCAGTCCGGGACAATACTCTGGAAACACCATATATTTT.

The chain has TRBV9 and TRBJ1-6; D might be TRBD1 (5 bases). Between the trimmed V and J ends, which lost 5 bases and 10 bases, there was a span of 10 bases. The CDR3 covers 12 residues. Germline CDR1 SGDLS, CDR2 YYNGEE. The CDR3 nucleotides read TGTGCCAGCAGTCCAGAGGGGTCACCCCTCCACTTT. Translated, it gives CASSPEGSPLHF. Looking up the rest from reference TRBV9 and TRBJ1-6 gives the full variable domain: DSGVTQTPKHLITATGQRVTLRCSPRSGDLSVYWYQQSLDQGLQFLIQYYNGEERAKGNILERFSAQQFPDLHSELNLSSLELGDSALYFCASSPEGSPLHFGNGTRLTVT.